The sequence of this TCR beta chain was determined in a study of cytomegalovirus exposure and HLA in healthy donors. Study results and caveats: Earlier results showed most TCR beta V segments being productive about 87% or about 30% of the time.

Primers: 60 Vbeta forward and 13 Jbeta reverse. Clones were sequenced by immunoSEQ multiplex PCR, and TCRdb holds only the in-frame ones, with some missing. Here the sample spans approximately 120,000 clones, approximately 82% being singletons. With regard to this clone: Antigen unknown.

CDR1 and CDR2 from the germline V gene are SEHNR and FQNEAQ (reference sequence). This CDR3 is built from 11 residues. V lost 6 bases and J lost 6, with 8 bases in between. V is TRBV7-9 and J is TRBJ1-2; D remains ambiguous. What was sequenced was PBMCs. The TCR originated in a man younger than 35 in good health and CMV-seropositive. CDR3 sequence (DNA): TGTGCCAGCAGTAGGGAGAATGGCTACACCTTC. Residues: CASSRENGYTF.